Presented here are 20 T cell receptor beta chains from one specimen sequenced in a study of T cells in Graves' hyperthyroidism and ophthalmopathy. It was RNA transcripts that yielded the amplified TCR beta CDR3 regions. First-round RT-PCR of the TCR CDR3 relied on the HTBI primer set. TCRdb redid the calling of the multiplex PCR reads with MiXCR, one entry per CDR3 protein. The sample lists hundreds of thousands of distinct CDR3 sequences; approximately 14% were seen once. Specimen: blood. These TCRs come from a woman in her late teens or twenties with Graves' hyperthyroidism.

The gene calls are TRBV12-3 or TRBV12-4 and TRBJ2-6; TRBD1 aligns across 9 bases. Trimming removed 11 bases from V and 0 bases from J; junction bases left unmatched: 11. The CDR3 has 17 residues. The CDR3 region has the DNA TGTGCCTCTGATTCGGGACAGGGTTTCTCTGGGGCCAACGTCCTGACTTTC. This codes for CASDSGQGFSGANVLTF.

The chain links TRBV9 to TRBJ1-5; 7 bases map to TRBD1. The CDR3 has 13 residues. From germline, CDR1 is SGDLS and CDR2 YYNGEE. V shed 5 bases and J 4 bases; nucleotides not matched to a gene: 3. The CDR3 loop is CASSKTGNQPQHF. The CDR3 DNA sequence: TGTGCCAGCAGTAAGACAGGGAATCAGCCCCAGCATTTT. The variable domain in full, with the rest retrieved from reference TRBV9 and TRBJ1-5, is DSGVTQTPKHLITATGQRVTLRCSPRSGDLSVYWYQQSLDQGLQFLIQYYNGEERAKGNILERFSAQQFPDLHSELNLSSLELGDSALYFCASSKTGNQPQHFGDGTRLSIL.

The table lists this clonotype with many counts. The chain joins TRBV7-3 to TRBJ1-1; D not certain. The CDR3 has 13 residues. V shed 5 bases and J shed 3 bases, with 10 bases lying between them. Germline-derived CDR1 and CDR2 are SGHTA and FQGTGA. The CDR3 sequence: CASSRERDTEAFF. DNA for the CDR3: TGTGCCAGCAGCAGGGAGAGGGACACTGAAGCTTTCTTT.

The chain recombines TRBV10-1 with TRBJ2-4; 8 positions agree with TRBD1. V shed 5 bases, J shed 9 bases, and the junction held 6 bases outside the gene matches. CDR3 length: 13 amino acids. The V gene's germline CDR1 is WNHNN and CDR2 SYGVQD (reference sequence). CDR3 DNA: TGCGCCAGCAGTCGGACAGGGACAAGCATTCAGTACTTC. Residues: CASSRTGTSIQYF.

The CDR3 DNA sequence: TGCAGCGTCGTACAGGGAGTCGATGAGCAGTTCTTC. Amino acids: CSVVQGVDEQFF. The rearrangement links TRBV29-1 to TRBJ2-1; D might be TRBD1 (6 bases). CDR1 and CDR2 from the germline V gene are SQVTM and ANQGSEA. The CDR3 sequence is 12 residues long. Trimming stripped 6 bases from V and 8 bases from J, with 14 bases between.

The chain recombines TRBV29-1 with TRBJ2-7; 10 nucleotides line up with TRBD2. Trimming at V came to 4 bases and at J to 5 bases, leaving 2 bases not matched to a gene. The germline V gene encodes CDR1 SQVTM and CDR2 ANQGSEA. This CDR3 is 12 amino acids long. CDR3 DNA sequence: TGCAGCGTTGGCCTAGCGGGAGACGAGCAGTACTTC. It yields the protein CSVGLAGDEQYF.

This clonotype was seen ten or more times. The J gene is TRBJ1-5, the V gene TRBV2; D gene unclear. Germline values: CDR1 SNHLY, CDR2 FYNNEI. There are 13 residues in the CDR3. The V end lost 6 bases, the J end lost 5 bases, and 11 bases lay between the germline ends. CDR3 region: CASRDSTYQPQHF. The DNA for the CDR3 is TGTGCCAGCAGAGATTCCACGTATCAGCCCCAGCATTTT.

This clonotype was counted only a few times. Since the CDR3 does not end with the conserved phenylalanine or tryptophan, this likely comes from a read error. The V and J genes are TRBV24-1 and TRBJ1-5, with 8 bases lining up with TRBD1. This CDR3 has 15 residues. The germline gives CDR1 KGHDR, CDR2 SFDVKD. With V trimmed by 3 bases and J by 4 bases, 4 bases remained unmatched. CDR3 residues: CATSDATGANQPQHL. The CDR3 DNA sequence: TGTGCCACCAGTGATGCGACAGGGGCTAATCAGCCCCAGCATCTT.

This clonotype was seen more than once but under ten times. The CDR3 is CAGTPTRSYEQYF. CDR3 DNA sequence: TGTGCCGGCACGCCCACCAGGTCCTACGAGCAGTACTTC. The V and J genes are TRBV7-9 and TRBJ2-7; D uncertain. The V end lost 11 bases, the J end lost 1 base, and 15 bases lay between the germline ends. There are 13 residues in the CDR3. The germline gives CDR1 SEHNR, CDR2 FQNEAQ (reference sequence).

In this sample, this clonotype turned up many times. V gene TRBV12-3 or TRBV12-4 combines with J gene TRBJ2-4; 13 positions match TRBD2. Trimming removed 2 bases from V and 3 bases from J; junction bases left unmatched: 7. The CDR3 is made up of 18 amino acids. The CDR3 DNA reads TGTGCCAGCAGTTTAAGACTAGCGGGGGGACGGGACAAAAACATTCAGTACTTC. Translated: CASSLRLAGGRDKNIQYF.

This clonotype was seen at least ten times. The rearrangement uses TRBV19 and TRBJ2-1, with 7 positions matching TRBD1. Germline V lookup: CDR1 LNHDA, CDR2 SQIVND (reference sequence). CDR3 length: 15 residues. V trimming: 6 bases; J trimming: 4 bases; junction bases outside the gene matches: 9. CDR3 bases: TGTGCCAGTAGGGAAACCGGGACAGATTACAATGAGCAGTTCTTC. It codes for CASRETGTDYNEQFF.

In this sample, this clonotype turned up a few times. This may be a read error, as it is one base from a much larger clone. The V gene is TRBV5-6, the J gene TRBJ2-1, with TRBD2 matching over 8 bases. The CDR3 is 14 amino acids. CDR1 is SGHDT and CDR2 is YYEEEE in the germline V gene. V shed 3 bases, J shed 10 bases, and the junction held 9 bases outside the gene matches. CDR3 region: CASSYGTGGGEQFF. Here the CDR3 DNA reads TGTGCCAGCAGCTACGGAACCGGGGGGGGCGAGCAGTTCTTC.

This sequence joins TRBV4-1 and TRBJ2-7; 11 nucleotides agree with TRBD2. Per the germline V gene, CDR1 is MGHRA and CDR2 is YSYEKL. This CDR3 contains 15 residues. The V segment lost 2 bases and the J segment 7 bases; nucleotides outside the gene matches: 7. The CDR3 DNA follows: TGCGCCAGCAGCCAACTACTAGCGGGAGTAGGTGAGCAGTACTTC. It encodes CASSQLLAGVGEQYF.

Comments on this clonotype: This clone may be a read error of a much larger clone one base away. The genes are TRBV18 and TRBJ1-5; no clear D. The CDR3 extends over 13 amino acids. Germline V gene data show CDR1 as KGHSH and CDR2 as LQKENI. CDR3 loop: CVSSRNEGQPQHF. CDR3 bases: TGTGTCAGCTCACGGAATGAGGGCCAGCCCCAGCATTTT.

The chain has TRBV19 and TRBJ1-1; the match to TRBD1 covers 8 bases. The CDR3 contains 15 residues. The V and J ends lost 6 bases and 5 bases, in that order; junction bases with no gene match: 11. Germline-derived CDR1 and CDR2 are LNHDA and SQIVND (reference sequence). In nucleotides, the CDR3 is TGTGCCAGTAGCAGCTTAAGGACAGGGCGGACTGAAGCTTTCTTT. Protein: CASSSLRTGRTEAFF. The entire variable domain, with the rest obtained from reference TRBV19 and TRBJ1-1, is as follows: DGGITQSPKYLFRKEGQNVTLSCEQNLNHDAMYWYRQDPGQGLRLIYYSQIVNDFQKGDIAEGYSVSREKKESFPLTVTSAQKNPTAFYLCASSSLRTGRTEAFFGQGTRLTVV.

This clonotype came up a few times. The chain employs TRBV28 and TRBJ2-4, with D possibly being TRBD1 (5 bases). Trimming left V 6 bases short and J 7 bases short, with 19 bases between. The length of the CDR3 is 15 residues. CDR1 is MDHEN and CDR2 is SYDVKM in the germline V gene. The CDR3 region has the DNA TGTGCCAGCAGCACCCCCGGACAATATCAGAACATTCAGTACTTC. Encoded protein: CASSTPGQYQNIQYF.

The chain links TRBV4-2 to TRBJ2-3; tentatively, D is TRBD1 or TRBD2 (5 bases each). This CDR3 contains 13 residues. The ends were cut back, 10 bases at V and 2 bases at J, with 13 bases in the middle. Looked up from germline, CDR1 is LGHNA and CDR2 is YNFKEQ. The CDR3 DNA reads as TGTGCCACGGGGAGAGGGGTCACAGATACGCAGTATTTT. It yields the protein CATGRGVTDTQYF.

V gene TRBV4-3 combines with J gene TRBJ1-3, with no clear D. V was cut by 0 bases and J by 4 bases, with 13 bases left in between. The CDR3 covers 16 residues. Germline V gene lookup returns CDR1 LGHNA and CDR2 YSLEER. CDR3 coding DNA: TGCGCCAGCAGCCAAGATGGACCTTCGGGCGGAAACACCATATATTTT. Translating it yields CASSQDGPSGGNTIYF.

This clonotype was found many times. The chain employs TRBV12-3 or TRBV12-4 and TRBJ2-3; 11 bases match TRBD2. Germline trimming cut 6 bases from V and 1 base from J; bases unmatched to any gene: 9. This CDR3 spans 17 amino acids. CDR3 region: CASSLGLAGPRTDTQYF. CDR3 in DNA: TGTGCCAGCAGCCTCGGACTAGCGGGCCCTCGCACAGATACGCAGTATTTT.

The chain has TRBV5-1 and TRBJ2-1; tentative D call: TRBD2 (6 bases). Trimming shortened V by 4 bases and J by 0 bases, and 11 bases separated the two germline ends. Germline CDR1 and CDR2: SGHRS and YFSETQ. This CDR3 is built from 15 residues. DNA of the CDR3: TGCGCCAGCAGCCCGGGACTCCGCTCCTACAATGAGCAGTTCTTC. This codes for CASSPGLRSYNEQFF. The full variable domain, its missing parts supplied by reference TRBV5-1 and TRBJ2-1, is KAGVTQTPRYLIKTRGQQVTLSCSPISGHRSVSWYQQTPGQGLQFLFEYFSETQRNKGNFPGRFSGRQFSNSRSEMNVSTLELGDSALYLCASSPGLRSYNEQFFGPGTRLTVL.